The rows below give T cell receptor beta chains drawn from one sample of a study of T cell changes during pregnancy in multiple sclerosis. Assay used: immunoSEQ multiplex PCR; TCRdb lists only in-frame clones, some missing. The table lists about 33,000 clones, about nine tenths of them singletons. Sequences were derived from CD4+ T cells from peripheral blood mononuclear cells, sampled in the third trimester of pregnancy. The receptors were sampled from a female donor in good health, enrolled as a control in a pregnancy study. Each CDR3 is given with its conserved first and last residue. A D gene is named only where the DNA matches it firmly. The size entry is marked missing in some rows and otherwise reads once, few, many or a size class.

TRBJ2-4	TRBV5-1	-	-	CASSEGRIEAVGHIQYF	TGCGCCAGCAGCGAGGGGAGGATAGAAGCGGTGGGGCACATTCAGTACTTC
TRBJ2-7	TRBV6-6	once	TRBD1	CASNPTGAPSYEQYF	TGTGCCAGCAACCCGACAGGGGCTCCTTCCTACGAGCAGTACTTC
TRBJ2-1	TRBV30	once	TRBD2	CAWSPGGSYNEQFF	TGTGCCTGGTCCCCGGGGGGCTCCTACAATGAGCAGTTCTTC
TRBJ2-7	TRBV28	-	-	CASSLDQTSRDSYEQYF	TGTGCCAGCAGTCTCGATCAGACCTCACGGGACTCCTACGAGCAGTACTTC
TRBJ2-3	TRBV11-2	-	-	CASSSWRDTQYF	TGTGCCAGCAGCTCCTGGCGGGATACGCAGTATTTT
TRBJ2-2	TRBV6-7	-	TRBD2	CASSRRTTSGLIRLENTGELFF	TGTGCCAGCAGCCGCCGGACGACTAGCGGACTTATTCGATTGGAGAACACCGGGGAGCTGTTTTTT
TRBJ1-5	TRBV9	-	-	CASSVGVRGYQPQHF	TGTGCCAGCAGCGTAGGAGTTAGGGGGTACCAGCCCCAGCATTTT
TRBJ2-7	TRBV5-6	-	TRBD2	CASSAGRFYEQYF	TGTGCCAGCAGCGCCGGGAGGTTCTACGAGCAGTACTTC
TRBJ2-4	TRBV5-4	-	TRBD2	CASSRGGARGAENIQYF	TGTGCCAGCAGCCGCGGGGGGGCGCGGGGGGCGGAAAACATTCAGTACTTC
TRBJ1-1	TRBV6-6	-	-	CASTGDPPRAEAFF	TGTGCCAGCACAGGGGACCCTCCGAGGGCTGAAGCTTTCTTT
TRBJ2-5	TRBV10-3	once	-	CAITGNPLETQYF	TGTGCCATCACGGGTAACCCCTTAGAGACCCAGTACTTC
TRBJ1-1	TRBV29-1	-	-	CSVEFWGGDTEAFF	TGCAGCGTTGAATTCTGGGGGGGGGACACTGAAGCTTTCTTT
TRBJ1-5	TRBV6-1	once	TRBD1	CASSETGVNNQPQHF	TGTGCCAGCAGTGAAACAGGGGTGAACAATCAGCCCCAGCATTTT
TRBJ1-1	TRBV19	-	-	CASSTAGVWGTEAFF	TGTGCCAGTAGTACCGCGGGGGTATGGGGCACTGAAGCTTTCTTT
TRBJ1-5	TRBV15	-	-	CATSRERAGDSNQPQHF	TGTGCCACCAGCAGAGAGAGGGCGGGTGATAGCAATCAGCCCCAGCATTTT
TRBJ2-1	TRBV7-2	-	TRBD1	CASSRQGGDEQFF	TGTGCCAGCAGCCGACAGGGGGGGGATGAGCAGTTCTTC
TRBJ1-5	TRBV28	-	TRBD1	CASADRAQPQHF	TGTGCCAGCGCTGACAGGGCTCAGCCCCAGCATTTT